The sequence of this T cell receptor beta chain was determined in a study of cytomegalovirus exposure and HLA in healthy donors. Whole-study findings and limits: Later examination showed HLA-associated TCR beta chains had greater clonal expansion than equally common others.

It was with 60 Vbeta and 13 Jbeta primers that the PCR ran. Repertoires were generated with immunoSEQ multiplex PCR, while TCRdb's copy carries only in-frame clones and drops some. The data contain 200,000 to 250,000 clones, roughly 80% of them singletons. Notes on this clone: What it binds is unknown.

The germline gives CDR1 SGHRS, CDR2 YFSETQ. This CDR3 spans 14 amino acids. With 2 bases removed from V and 4 bases from J, the gap between germline ends came to 10 bases. The sample consisted of PBMCs. The chain joins TRBV5-1 to TRBJ2-1; D is perhaps TRBD2 (5 bases). The clonotype was recovered from a male donor in good health and CMV-seronegative. CDR3 in DNA: TGCGCCAGCAGCTTCAGCGGCGTTTACAATGAGCAGTTCTTC. Translation: CASSFSGVYNEQFF. The full variable domain, its missing parts supplied by reference TRBV5-1 and TRBJ2-1, is KAGVTQTPRYLIKTRGQQVTLSCSPISGHRSVSWYQQTPGQGLQFLFEYFSETQRNKGNFPGRFSGRQFSNSRSEMNVSTLELGDSALYLCASSFSGVYNEQFFGPGTRLTVL.